Presented here are 27 T cell receptor beta chains from one specimen sequenced in a study of blood T cell repertoires in COVID-19. Sequencing used immunoSEQ multiplex PCR; TCRdb keeps in-frame clones, though not all of them. The sample holds about 160,000 clones, 84% seen once. Specimen: peripheral blood. The receptors come from a man aged 40-55 years who had recovered from COVID-19.

This rearrangement joins TRBV30 to TRBJ1-5; 7 positions agree with TRBD1. Germline V CDR1 and CDR2: GTSNPN, SVGIG (reference sequence). The CDR3 has 14 residues. The ends lost 4 bases at V and 2 bases at J; junction bases unmatched: 5. This CDR3 is CAWTRQGGNQPQHF. The CDR3 DNA is TGTGCCTGGACGCGACAGGGTGGCAATCAGCCCCAGCATTTT.

The chain recombines TRBV30 with TRBJ1-5, with 7 bases aligning to TRBD1. The germline V gene has CDR1 GTSNPN and CDR2 SVGIG (reference sequence). J gave up 7 bases and V 1 base, and 7 bases lay outside the gene matches. CDR3 length: 14 amino acids. The chain's CDR3 is CAWSGGGPGQPQHF. The CDR3 DNA reads as TGTGCCTGGAGTGGAGGGGGCCCTGGGCAGCCCCAGCATTTT.

The CDR3 bases are TGTGCCTGGAGTGTGGGGACAGTCACCGGGGAGCTGTTTTTT. Translated, it gives CAWSVGTVTGELFF. This chain links TRBV30 with TRBJ2-2; TRBD1 matches at 7 bases. Per germline, CDR1 GTSNPN and CDR2 SVGIG (reference sequence). This CDR3 is built from 14 residues. Trimming at V came to 0 bases and at J to 4 bases, leaving 2 bases not matched to a gene.

The chain is built from TRBV7-2 and TRBJ2-3; TRBD2 matches at 11 bases. This CDR3 is 15 amino acids long. With 6 bases clipped from V and 6 bases from J, the junction kept 8 bases outside the gene matches. Germline assignment: CDR1 SGHTA and CDR2 FQGNSA. CDR3 bases: TGTGCCAGCAGTACCGGTAGCGGGAGGGCGGATACGCAGTATTTT. Residues: CASSTGSGRADTQYF.

J is TRBJ2-5 and V is TRBV18; D remains unclear. CDR1 is KGHSH, CDR2 LQKENI, per germline. V dropped 4 bases and J dropped 0 bases, with 3 bases sitting between them. CDR3 length: 12 residues. Written as DNA, the CDR3 is TGTGCCAGCTCACGTAACCAAGAGACCCAGTACTTC. Amino acids: CASSRNQETQYF.

CDR3 in amino acids: CSARIRRGAFF. DNA of the CDR3: TGCAGTGCTAGAATTAGGCGAGGGGCTTTCTTT. The chain joins TRBV20-1 to TRBJ1-1, with D unresolved. The CDR3 totals 11 residues. V was shortened by 2 bases and J by 11 bases, with 12 bases between the two germline ends. Germline CDR1 and CDR2: DFQATT and SNEGSKA (reference sequence).

V is TRBV19 and J is TRBJ2-5; 9 nucleotides agree with TRBD2. Germline-derived CDR1 and CDR2 are LNHDA and SQIVND (reference sequence). The CDR3 totals 16 residues. V shed 0 bases and J 4 bases; nucleotides not matched to a gene: 6. CDR3 in amino acids: CASSIEGAGGGETQYF. The CDR3 nucleotides read TGTGCCAGTAGTATAGAGGGAGCGGGGGGTGGAGAGACCCAGTACTTC.

The chain links TRBV6-5 to TRBJ2-7; D gene unclear. The length of the CDR3 is 13 residues. The ends were cut back, 2 bases at V and 0 bases at J, with 5 bases in the middle. CDR1 is MNHEY and CDR2 is SVGAGI in the germline V gene. The CDR3 protein is CASSYGLSYEQYF. CDR3 DNA sequence: TGTGCCAGCAGTTACGGGCTCTCCTACGAGCAGTACTTC.

J is TRBJ2-7 and V is TRBV6-6, with 9 bases aligning to TRBD1. This CDR3 is built from 13 residues. V shed 10 bases, J shed 5 bases, and the junction held 9 bases outside the gene matches. The germline gives CDR1 MNHNY, CDR2 SVGAGI (reference sequence). Here the CDR3 DNA reads TGTGCCACAAACCGGGACAGGGCCGACGAGCAGTACTTC. Protein: CATNRDRADEQYF.

The chain joins TRBV6-5 to TRBJ2-1; perhaps TRBD1 as D (7 bases). In germline, CDR1 is MNHEY, CDR2 SVGAGI. The CDR3 is 13 amino acids. V was trimmed by 6 bases and J by 4 bases, leaving 10 bases between them. The CDR3 DNA follows: TGTGCCAGCAGCGCAGGGGGGTACAATGAGCAGTTCTTC. Protein sequence: CASSAGGYNEQFF.

The chain employs TRBV29-1 and TRBJ2-3; the D is unclear. The CDR3 contains 15 residues. Germline V CDR1 and CDR2: SQVTM, ANQGSEA. V was cut by 5 bases and J by 2 bases, with 17 bases left in between. CDR3 loop: CSVSRLLAPTDTQYF. In DNA, the CDR3 is TGCAGCGTTTCCCGACTGCTGGCACCCACAGATACGCAGTATTTT.

V and J are TRBV27 and TRBJ2-3, with a possible D match to TRBD1 (6 bases). The CDR3 has 15 amino acids. V shed 0 bases and J shed 1 base, with 8 bases lying between them. Germline assignment: CDR1 MNHEY and CDR2 SMNVEV (reference sequence). The CDR3 reads CASSLSPGGTDTQYF. CDR3 bases: TGTGCCAGCAGTTTATCCCCAGGGGGCACAGATACGCAGTATTTT.

CDR3 nucleotides: TGTGCCAGCAGTGAGCCTCGAGGAGGCCCCAGCACAGATACGCAGTATTTT. This gives the protein CASSEPRGGPSTDTQYF. The rearrangement uses TRBV6-4 and TRBJ2-3; possible D gene TRBD2, 5 bases. This CDR3 is built from 17 residues. The germline gives CDR1 MRHNA, CDR2 SNTAGT. V lost 3 bases to trimming and J lost 0 bases, with 16 bases between them.

The chain combines TRBV18 with TRBJ2-7, with no clear D. CDR3 length: 12 residues. The germline V gene encodes CDR1 KGHSH and CDR2 LQKENI. V was cut by 5 bases and J by 5 bases, with 10 bases left in between. DNA of the CDR3: TGTGCCAGCTCAGTTCGATCGGACGAGCAGTACTTC. This sequence encodes CASSVRSDEQYF.

The J gene is TRBJ2-2, the V gene TRBV6-5; 11 nucleotides agree with TRBD2. The CDR3 covers 15 residues. CDR1 MNHEY and CDR2 SVGAGI come from the germline V gene. V shed 5 bases and J 4 bases; nucleotides not matched to a gene: 3. This CDR3 is CASSTGTSGTGELFF. DNA for the CDR3: TGTGCCAGCAGTACCGGGACTAGCGGCACCGGGGAGCTGTTTTTT.

The chain employs TRBV2 and TRBJ1-2; 8 bases agree with TRBD1. CDR1 and CDR2 from the germline V gene are SNHLY and FYNNEI. V shed 7 bases and J 10 bases; nucleotides not matched to a gene: 11. This CDR3 contains 13 residues. The CDR3 nucleotides are TGTGCCAGCACCCCGACAGGGGAAGGTGACTACACCTTC. It yields the protein CASTPTGEGDYTF.

The CDR3 region has the DNA TGCAGCGTTGAATATGGGAGGGGGGAGACCCAGTACTTC. Amino acid sequence: CSVEYGRGETQYF. The rearrangement links TRBV29-1 to TRBJ2-5, with TRBD2 as a possible D gene (7 bases). Germline V gene sequence: CDR1 SQVTM, CDR2 ANQGSEA. V was shortened by 2 bases and J by 5 bases, with 12 bases between the two germline ends. CDR3 size: 13 residues.

The genes are TRBV20-1 and TRBJ2-7; 7 nucleotides align to TRBD1. The germline CDR1 and CDR2 sequences are DFQATT and SNEGSKA (reference sequence). V was pared by 3 bases and J by 2 bases, with 13 bases of the junction left unmatched. CDR3 size: 16 residues. CDR3 sequence: CSASTSFGTATYEQYF. The CDR3 nucleotides read TGCAGTGCTAGTACATCGTTTGGGACAGCTACCTACGAGCAGTACTTC.

The genes are TRBV30 and TRBJ2-3; 7 nucleotides align to TRBD1. J lost 3 bases, V lost 2 bases, and 11 bases had no gene match. The CDR3 loop spans 16 amino acids. Germline V gives CDR1 GTSNPN, CDR2 SVGIG (reference sequence). For the CDR3, the DNA is TGTGCCTGGAGTCTGGGGACAGCGGTGGGGACAGATACGCAGTATTTT. Translation: CAWSLGTAVGTDTQYF.

CDR3 sequence (DNA): TGTGCCAGCAGTTTAACAGGGGGTGACTATGGCTACACCTTC. Amino acid sequence: CASSLTGGDYGYTF. The chain links TRBV27 to TRBJ1-2; 8 bases agree with TRBD1. CDR3 length: 14 amino acids. The V segment lost 2 bases and the J segment 3 bases; nucleotides outside the gene matches: 2. The V gene's germline CDR1 is MNHEY and CDR2 SMNVEV (reference sequence).

There are a few counts of this clone. The chain is built from TRBV5-5 and TRBJ2-7, with 11 bases that match TRBD1. V lost 4 bases and J lost 2; bases outside the gene matches: 2. The CDR3 length is 14 residues. CDR1 and CDR2 (germline): SGHKS, YYEKEE (reference sequence). CDR3 coding DNA: TGTGCCAGCAGCGTGGACAGGGGGCCCTACGAGCAGTACTTC. Translated, it gives CASSVDRGPYEQYF.

The chain links TRBV5-4 to TRBJ2-1, with 7 bases matching TRBD2. Trimming at V came to 0 bases and at J to 7 bases, leaving 4 bases not matched to a gene. The CDR3 is made up of 14 amino acids. Germline V gene lookup returns CDR1 SGHNT and CDR2 YYREEE (reference sequence). The CDR3 protein is CASSLGPRENEQFF. In DNA form, the CDR3 reads TGTGCCAGCAGCTTGGGACCGCGGGAGAATGAGCAGTTCTTC.

The genes are TRBV6-2 or TRBV6-3 and TRBJ1-5; D possibly corresponds to TRBD1 (5 bases). V was trimmed by 5 bases and J by 0 bases, leaving 11 bases between them. Per germline, CDR1 MNHEY and CDR2 SVGEGT. The CDR3 extends over 15 amino acids. The DNA for the CDR3 is TGTGCCAGCAGTAAGGGACTGTATAGCAATCAGCCCCAGCATTTT. Its translation: CASSKGLYSNQPQHF.

The chain couples TRBV9 to TRBJ2-5; a weak D match, TRBD2 (6 bases). Trimming shortened V by 1 base and J by 4 bases, and 17 bases separated the two germline ends. This CDR3 has 16 amino acids. Germline lookup yields CDR1 SGDLS and CDR2 YYNGEE. The CDR3 coding sequence is TGTGCCAGCAGCGTACTTGGAGCGGGCCGCTCAGAGACCCAGTACTTC. It specifies CASSVLGAGRSETQYF.

This chain uses TRBV19 with TRBJ2-7; no clear D gene. Germline assignment: CDR1 LNHDA and CDR2 SQIVND (reference sequence). CDR3 size: 9 residues. Trimming took 10 bases from V and 3 from J, leaving 4 bases between them. The CDR3 reads CAIYYEQYF. Here the CDR3 DNA reads TGTGCCATTTACTACGAGCAGTACTTC.

The chain uses TRBV2 and TRBJ2-6, with a weak D call TRBD1 (6 bases). Germline loops: CDR1 SNHLY, CDR2 FYNNEI. There are 14 residues in the CDR3. V lost 6 bases, J lost 4 bases, and 10 bases lay in between. The CDR3 spells CASRTGSGANVLTF. As DNA, the CDR3 is TGTGCCAGCAGGACAGGTTCCGGGGCCAACGTCCTGACTTTC.

V gene TRBV7-9 combines with J gene TRBJ2-3, with no clear D. Germline values: CDR1 SEHNR, CDR2 FQNEAQ (reference sequence). The germline V and J ends were trimmed by 5 bases and 1 base, with 16 bases remaining between them. This CDR3 has 16 residues. In DNA form, the CDR3 reads TGTGCCAGCAGCCCCCTAGTGGCATCCCGCACAGATACGCAGTATTTT. Translating gives CASSPLVASRTDTQYF.